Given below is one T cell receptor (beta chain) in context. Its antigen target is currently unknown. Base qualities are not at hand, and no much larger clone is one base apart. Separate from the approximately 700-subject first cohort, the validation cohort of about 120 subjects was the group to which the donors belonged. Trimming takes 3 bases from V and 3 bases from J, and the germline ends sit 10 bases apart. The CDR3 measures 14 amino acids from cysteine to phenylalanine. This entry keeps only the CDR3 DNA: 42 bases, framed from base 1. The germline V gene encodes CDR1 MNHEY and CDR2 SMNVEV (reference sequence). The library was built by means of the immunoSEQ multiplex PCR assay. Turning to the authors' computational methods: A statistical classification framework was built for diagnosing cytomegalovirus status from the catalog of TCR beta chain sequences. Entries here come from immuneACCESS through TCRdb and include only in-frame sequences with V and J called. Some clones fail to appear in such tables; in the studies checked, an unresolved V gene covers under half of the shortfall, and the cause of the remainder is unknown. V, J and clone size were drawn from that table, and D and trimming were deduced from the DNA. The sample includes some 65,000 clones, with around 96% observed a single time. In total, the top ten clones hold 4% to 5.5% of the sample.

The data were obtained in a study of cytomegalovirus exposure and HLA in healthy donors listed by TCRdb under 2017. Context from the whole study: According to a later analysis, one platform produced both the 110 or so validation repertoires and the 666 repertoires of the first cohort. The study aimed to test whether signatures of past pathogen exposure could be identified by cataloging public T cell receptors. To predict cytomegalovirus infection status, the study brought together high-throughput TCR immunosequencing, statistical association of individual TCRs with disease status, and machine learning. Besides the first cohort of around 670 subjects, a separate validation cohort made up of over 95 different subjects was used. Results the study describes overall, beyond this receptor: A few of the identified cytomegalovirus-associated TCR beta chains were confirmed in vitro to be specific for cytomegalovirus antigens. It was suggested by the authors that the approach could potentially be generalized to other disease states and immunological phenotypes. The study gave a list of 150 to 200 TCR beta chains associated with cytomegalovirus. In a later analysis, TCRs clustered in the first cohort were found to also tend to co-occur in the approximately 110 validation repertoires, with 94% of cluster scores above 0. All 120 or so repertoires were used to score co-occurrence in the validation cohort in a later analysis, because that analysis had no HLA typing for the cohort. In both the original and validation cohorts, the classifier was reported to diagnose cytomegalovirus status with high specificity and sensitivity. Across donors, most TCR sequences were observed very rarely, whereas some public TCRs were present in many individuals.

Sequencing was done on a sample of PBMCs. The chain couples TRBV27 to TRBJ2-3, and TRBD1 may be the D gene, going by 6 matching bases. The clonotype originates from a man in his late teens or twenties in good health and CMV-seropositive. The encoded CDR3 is CASSFWGRTDTQYF. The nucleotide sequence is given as TGTGCCAGCAGTTTCTGGGGGCGAACAGATACGCAGTATTTT.